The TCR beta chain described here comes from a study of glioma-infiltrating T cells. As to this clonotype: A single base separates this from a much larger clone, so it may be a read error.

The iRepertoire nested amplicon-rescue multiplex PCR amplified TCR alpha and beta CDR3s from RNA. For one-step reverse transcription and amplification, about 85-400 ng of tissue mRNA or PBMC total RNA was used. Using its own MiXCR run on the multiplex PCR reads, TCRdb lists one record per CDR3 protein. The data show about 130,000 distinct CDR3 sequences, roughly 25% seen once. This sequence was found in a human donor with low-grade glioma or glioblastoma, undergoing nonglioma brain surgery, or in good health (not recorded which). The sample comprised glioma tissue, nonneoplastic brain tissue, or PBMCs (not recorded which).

In nucleotides, the CDR3 is TGTGCCAGCAGCTTGAAAGGGATGGCAGATACGCAGTATTTT. It is translated as CASSLKGMADTQYF. The J gene is TRBJ2-3, the V gene TRBV7-6; D gene uncertain. Deletions cut 3 bases from V and 4 bases from J, with 11 bases between. The CDR3 consists of 14 residues. The germline V gene encodes CDR1 SGHVS and CDR2 FNYEAQ.